This T cell receptor (beta chain) was sequenced during a study of blood T cells in healthy people across ages. The CDR3 consists of 13 residues. The germline V gene has CDR1 MGHRA and CDR2 YSYEKL. Deletions cut 0 bases from V and 7 bases from J, with 6 bases between. Primed by a sample-barcoded 5' primer and a J-beta primer mix, a second PCR proceeded for 7 to 11 cycles. TCRdb re-called the 5' RACE reads with MiXCR, one entry per CDR3 protein. The sample carries about 1 million distinct CDR3 sequences, 40% to 50% recorded once. The sample taken for sequencing was blood. The J gene is TRBJ2-2, the V gene TRBV4-1; D gene ambiguous. This clonotype was obtained from a woman aged 60-75 years in good health. The CDR3 is CASSQDYRGELFF. CDR3 in DNA: TGCGCCAGCAGCCAAGATTATCGCGGGGAGCTGTTTTTT.